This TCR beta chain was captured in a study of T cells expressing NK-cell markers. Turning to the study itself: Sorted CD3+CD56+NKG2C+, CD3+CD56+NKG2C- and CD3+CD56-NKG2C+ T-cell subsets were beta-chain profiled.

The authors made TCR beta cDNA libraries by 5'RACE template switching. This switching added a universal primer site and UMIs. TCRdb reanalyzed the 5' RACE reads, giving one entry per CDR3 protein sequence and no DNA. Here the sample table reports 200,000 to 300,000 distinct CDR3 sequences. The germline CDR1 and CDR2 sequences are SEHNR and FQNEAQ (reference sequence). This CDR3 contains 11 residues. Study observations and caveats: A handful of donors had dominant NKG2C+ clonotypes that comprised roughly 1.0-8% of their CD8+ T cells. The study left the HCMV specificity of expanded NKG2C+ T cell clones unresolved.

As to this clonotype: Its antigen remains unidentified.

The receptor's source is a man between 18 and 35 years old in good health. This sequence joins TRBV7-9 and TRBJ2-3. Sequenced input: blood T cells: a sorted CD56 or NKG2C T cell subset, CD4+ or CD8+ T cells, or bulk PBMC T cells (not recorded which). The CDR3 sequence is CASSFGGMKYF. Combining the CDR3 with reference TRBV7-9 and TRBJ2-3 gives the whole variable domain DTGVSQNPRHKITKRGQNVTFRCDPISEHNRLYWYRQTLGQGPEFLTYFQNEAQLEKSRLLSDRFSAERPKGSFSTLEIQRTEQGDSAMYLCASSFGGMKYFGPGTRLTVL.